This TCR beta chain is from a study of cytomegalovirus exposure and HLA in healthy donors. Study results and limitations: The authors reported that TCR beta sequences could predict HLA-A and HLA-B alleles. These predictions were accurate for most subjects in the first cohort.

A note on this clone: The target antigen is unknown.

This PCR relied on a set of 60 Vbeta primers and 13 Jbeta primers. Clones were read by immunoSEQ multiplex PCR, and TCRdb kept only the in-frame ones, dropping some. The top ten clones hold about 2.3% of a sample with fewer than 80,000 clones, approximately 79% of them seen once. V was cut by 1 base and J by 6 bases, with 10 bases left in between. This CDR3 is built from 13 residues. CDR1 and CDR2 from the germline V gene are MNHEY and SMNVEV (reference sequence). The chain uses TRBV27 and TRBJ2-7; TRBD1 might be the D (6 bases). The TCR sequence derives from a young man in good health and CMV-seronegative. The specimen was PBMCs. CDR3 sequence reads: CASSLLGAGEQYF. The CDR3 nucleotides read TGTGCCAGCAGTTTATTGGGGGCGGGCGAGCAGTACTTC.